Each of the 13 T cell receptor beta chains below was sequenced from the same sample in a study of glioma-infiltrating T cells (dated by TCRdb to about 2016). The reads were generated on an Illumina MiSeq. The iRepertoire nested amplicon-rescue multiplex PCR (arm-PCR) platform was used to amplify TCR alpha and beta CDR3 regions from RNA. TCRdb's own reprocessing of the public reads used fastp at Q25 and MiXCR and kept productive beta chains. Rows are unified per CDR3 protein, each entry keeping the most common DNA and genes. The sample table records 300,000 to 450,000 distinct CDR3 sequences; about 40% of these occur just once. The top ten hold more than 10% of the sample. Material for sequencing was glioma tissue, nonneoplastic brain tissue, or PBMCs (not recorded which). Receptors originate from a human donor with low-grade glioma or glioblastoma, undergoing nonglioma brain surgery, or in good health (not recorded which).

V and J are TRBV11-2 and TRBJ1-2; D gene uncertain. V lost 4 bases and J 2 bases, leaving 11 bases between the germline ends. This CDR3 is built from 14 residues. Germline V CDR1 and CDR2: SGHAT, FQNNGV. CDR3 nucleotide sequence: TGTGCCAGCAGCTGGGCCTCAGCGAACTATGGCTACACCTTC. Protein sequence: CASSWASANYGYTF.

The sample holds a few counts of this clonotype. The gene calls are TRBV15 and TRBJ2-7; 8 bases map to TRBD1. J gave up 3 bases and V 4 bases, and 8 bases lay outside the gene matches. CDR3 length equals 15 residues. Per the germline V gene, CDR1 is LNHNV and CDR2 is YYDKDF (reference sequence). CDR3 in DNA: TGTGCCACCAGCAAAGACCTCGGGACAGGCTACGAGCAGTACTTC. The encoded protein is CATSKDLGTGYEQYF.

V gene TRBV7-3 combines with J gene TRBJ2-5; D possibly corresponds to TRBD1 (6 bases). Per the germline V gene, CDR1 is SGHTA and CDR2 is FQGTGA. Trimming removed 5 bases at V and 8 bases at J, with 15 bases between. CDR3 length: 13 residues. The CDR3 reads CASSQGSLATQYF. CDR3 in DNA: TGTGCCAGCAGCCAGGGGAGTCTAGCAACCCAGTACTTC.

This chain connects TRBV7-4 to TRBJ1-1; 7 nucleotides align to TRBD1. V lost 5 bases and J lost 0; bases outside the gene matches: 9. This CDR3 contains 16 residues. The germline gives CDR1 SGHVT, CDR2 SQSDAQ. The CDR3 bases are TGTGCCAGCAGCCCGATGGGGCAGGGGGTGAACACTGAAGCTTTCTTT. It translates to CASSPMGQGVNTEAFF.

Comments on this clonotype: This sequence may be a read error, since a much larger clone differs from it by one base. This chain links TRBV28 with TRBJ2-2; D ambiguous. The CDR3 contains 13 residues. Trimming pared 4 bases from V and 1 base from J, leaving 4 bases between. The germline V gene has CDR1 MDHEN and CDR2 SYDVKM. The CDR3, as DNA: TGTGCCAGCAGTTCCAGGAACACCGGGGAGCTGTTTTTT. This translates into CASSSRNTGELFF.

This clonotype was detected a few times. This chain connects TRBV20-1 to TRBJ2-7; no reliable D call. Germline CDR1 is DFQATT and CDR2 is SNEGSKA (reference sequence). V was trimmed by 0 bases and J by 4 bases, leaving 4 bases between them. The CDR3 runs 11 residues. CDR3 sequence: CSAREQYEQYF. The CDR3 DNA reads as TGCAGTGCTAGAGAGCAGTACGAGCAGTACTTC.

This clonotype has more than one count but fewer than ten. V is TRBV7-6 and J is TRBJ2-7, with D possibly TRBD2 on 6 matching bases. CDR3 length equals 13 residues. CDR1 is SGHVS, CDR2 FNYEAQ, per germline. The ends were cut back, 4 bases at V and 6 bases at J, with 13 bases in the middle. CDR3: CASSYTGVSEQYF. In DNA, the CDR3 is TGTGCCAGCAGCTATACGGGGGTCAGCGAGCAGTACTTC. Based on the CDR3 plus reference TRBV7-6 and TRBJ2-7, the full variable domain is GAGVSQSPRYKVTKRGQDVALRCDPISGHVSLYWYRQALGQGPEFLTYFNYEAQQDKSGLPNDRFSAERPEGSISTLTIQRTEQRDSAMYRCASSYTGVSEQYFGPGTRLTVT.

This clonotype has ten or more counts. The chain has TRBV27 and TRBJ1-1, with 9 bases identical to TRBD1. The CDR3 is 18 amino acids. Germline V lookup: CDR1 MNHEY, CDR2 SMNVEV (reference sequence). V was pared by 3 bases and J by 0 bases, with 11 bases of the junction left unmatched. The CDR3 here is CASSLGGMGQGLNTEAFF. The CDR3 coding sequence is TGTGCCAGCAGTTTGGGGGGGATGGGACAGGGTCTGAACACTGAAGCTTTCTTT.

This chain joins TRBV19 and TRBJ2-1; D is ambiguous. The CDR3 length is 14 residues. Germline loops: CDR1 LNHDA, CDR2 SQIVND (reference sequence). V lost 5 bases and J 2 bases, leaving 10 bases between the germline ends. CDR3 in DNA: TGTGCCAGTAGTTTTTGGATAACCTACAATGAGCAGTTCTTC. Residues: CASSFWITYNEQFF.

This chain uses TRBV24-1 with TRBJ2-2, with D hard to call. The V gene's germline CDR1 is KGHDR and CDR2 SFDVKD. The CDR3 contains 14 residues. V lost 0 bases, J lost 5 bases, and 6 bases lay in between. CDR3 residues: CATSDLRRTGELFF. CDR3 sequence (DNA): TGTGCCACCAGTGATTTGCGGCGGACCGGGGAGCTGTTTTTT.

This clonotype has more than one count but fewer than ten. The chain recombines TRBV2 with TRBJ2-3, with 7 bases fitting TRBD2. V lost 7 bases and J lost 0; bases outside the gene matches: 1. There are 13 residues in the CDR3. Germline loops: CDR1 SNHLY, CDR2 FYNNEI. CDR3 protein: CASTGGSTDTQYF. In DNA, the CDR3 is TGTGCCAGCACGGGGGGTAGCACAGATACGCAGTATTTT.

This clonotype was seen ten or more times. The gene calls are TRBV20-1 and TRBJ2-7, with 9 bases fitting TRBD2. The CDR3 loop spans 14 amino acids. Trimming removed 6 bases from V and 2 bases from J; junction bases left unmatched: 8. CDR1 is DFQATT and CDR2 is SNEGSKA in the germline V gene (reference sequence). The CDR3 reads CSALGLAPTYEQYF. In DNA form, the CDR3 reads TGCAGTGCCCTTGGACTAGCGCCTACCTACGAGCAGTACTTC.

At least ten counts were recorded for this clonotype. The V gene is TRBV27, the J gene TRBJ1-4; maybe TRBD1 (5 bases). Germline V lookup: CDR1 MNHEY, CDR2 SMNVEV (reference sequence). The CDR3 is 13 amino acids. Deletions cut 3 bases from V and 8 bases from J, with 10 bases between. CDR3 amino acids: CASSFRVVEKLFF. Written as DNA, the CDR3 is TGTGCCAGCAGTTTCAGGGTAGTAGAAAAACTGTTTTTT.